These 9 T cell receptor beta chains were all obtained from the same sample, sequenced in a study of cytomegalovirus exposure and HLA in healthy donors (dated by TCRdb to the late 2010s). Libraries were prepared through the immunoSEQ multiplex PCR assay. For the multiplex PCR, a mixture combining 60 forward primers for TCR Vbeta segments and 13 reverse primers for TCR Jbeta segments was used. Sourced from immuneACCESS, this table was stored by TCRdb with only in-frame sequences that have V and J called. A share of the clones is absent; for the studies checked, an unresolved V gene accounts for under half, and the remainder has no known explanation. This sample lists around 120,000 clones; around 81% were detected once. The top ten hold 0.55% to 0.75% of the sample. The sequenced sample consisted of PBMCs. The origin of the receptors is a man in his late teens or twenties in good health and CMV-seronegative.

V usage is TRBV28 and J usage is TRBJ2-3, with D possibly matching TRBD2 (5 bases). The V gene lost 6 bases and the J gene lost 1 base, with 17 bases spanning the gap. The CDR3 totals 16 residues. The germline gives CDR1 MDHEN, CDR2 SYDVKM. CDR3 amino acids: CASSSQLFSGTDTQYF. Here the CDR3 DNA reads TGTGCCAGCAGCTCCCAACTTTTTAGCGGCACAGATACGCAGTATTTT.

The gene calls are TRBV4-1 and TRBJ2-5; maybe TRBD2 (6 bases). The ends were cut back, 0 bases at V and 7 bases at J, with 18 bases in the middle. CDR1 is MGHRA, CDR2 YSYEKL, per germline. The CDR3 runs to 16 residues. The CDR3 sequence is CASSQDPLAPLGTQYF. In DNA form, the CDR3 reads TGCGCCAGCAGCCAAGATCCACTAGCCCCCCTAGGGACCCAGTACTTC.

This chain uses TRBV4-1 with TRBJ1-1; possible D gene TRBD1, 6 bases. Per germline, CDR1 MGHRA and CDR2 YSYEKL. CDR3 length equals 15 residues. The germline V and J ends were trimmed by 3 bases and 6 bases, with 17 bases remaining between them. CDR3 in amino acids: CASSQAGAMIAEAFF. The DNA for the CDR3 is TGCGCCAGCAGCCAGGCAGGGGCGATGATCGCTGAAGCTTTCTTT.

The V and J genes are TRBV9 and TRBJ1-1; the D is unclear. V gave up 0 bases and J gave up 0 bases, with 9 bases separating them. Germline V gene sequence: CDR1 SGDLS, CDR2 YYNGEE. The CDR3 consists of 15 residues. CDR3 bases: TGTGCCAGCAGCGTAGATCCGGGGATGAACACTGAAGCTTTCTTT. Amino acids: CASSVDPGMNTEAFF.

The V gene is TRBV7-2, the J gene TRBJ1-2, with D tentatively TRBD1 (5 bases). Deletions cut 1 base from V and 2 bases from J, with 14 bases between. CDR1 is SGHTA and CDR2 is FQGNSA in the germline V gene. The CDR3 contains 16 residues. CDR3 amino acids: CASSLVGWQGNYGYTF. The CDR3, as DNA: TGTGCCAGCAGCTTAGTTGGTTGGCAGGGCAACTATGGCTACACCTTC.

This sequence joins TRBV4-3 and TRBJ2-7, with TRBD1 matching over 10 bases. Losses at the gene ends were 3 bases for V and 0 bases for J; bases not matched to a gene: 11. The CDR3 has 18 residues. CDR1 and CDR2 from the germline V gene are LGHNA and YSLEER. The CDR3 is CASSHLAGDRGVSYEQYF. The CDR3 coding sequence is TGCGCCAGCAGCCATCTCGCGGGGGACAGGGGCGTCTCCTACGAGCAGTACTTC.

V gene TRBV12-5 combines with J gene TRBJ2-7; D is perhaps TRBD2 (5 bases). Deletions cut 0 bases from V and 7 bases from J, with 10 bases between. The CDR3 runs to 13 residues. CDR1 and CDR2 (germline): LGHNT, FRNRAP. The CDR3 sequence is CASGLVGEREQYF. CDR3 sequence (DNA): TGTGCTAGTGGTTTGGTCGGGGAAAGGGAGCAGTACTTC.

The rearrangement joins TRBV7-2 to TRBJ2-1; TRBD2 matches 9 bases. Germline V gene data show CDR1 as SGHTA and CDR2 as FQGNSA. The trim removed 2 bases at V and 5 bases at J, leaving 7 bases unmatched. The CDR3 consists of 16 residues. The CDR3 DNA reads as TGTGCCAGCAGCTTATACGGCGGGGGGGCCCACAATGAGCAGTTCTTC. Its protein product is CASSLYGGGAHNEQFF.

The genes are TRBV4-1 and TRBJ2-2; 9 positions match TRBD1. With V trimmed by 1 base and J by 5 bases, 2 bases remained unmatched. Germline V lookup: CDR1 MGHRA, CDR2 YSYEKL. The CDR3 has 15 residues. Here the CDR3 DNA reads TGCGCCAGCAGCCAAGGGGGACAGGGAACCGGGGAGCTGTTTTTT. Encoded protein: CASSQGGQGTGELFF.